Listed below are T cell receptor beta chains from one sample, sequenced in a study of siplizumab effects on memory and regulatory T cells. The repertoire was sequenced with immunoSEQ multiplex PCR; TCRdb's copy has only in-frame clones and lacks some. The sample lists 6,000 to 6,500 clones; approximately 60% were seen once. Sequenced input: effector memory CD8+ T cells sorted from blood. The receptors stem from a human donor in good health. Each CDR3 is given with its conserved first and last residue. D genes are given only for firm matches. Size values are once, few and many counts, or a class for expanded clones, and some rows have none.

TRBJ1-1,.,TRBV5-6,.,TGTGCCAGCAGTGGAGTCCCAGCTATTATGAACACTGAAGCTTTCTTT,CASSGVPAIMNTEAFF
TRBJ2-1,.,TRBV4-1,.,TGCGCCAGCAGCCAAGGAGTTAATGAGCAGTTCTTC,CASSQGVNEQFF
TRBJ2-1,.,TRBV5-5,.,TGTGCCAGCAGCTATTTGGGCCACCCCTTTAATGAGCAGTTCTTC,CASSYLGHPFNEQFF
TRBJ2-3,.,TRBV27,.,TGTGCCAGCAGTTTATCCGTTTCCACTATCTCACACGGGCAGTATTTT,CASSLSVSTISHGQYF
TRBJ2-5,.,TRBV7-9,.,TGTGCCAGCAGCCCCCTGGGCAGCCAAGAGACCCAGTACTTC,CASSPLGSQETQYF
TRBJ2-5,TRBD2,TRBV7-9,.,TGTGCCAGCAGCGCCTTGGGCGGGGGGCTGAAAGAGACCCAGTACTTC,CASSALGGGLKETQYF
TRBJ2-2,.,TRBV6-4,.,TGTGCCAGCAGTGACACGGACTCTCTCGGGGAGCTGTTTTTT,CASSDTDSLGELFF
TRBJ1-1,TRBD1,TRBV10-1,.,TGCGCCAGCAATGGACAGGAGATGAACACTGAAGCTTTCTTT,CASNGQEMNTEAFF
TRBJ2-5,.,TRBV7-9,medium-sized,TGTGCCAGCTCGGGGGAGACCCAGTACTTC,CASSGETQYF
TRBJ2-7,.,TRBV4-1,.,TGCGCCAGCAGCCTCCGGGACACATCCTACGAGCAGTACTTC,CASSLRDTSYEQYF
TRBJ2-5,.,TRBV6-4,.,TGTGCCAGCAGTGACTCGAGTGAGGGGGGCCGAGAGACCCAGTACTTC,CASSDSSEGGRETQYF
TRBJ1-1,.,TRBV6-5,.,TGTGCCAGCAGTCTAACAGCGAACACTGAAGCTTTCTTT,CASSLTANTEAFF
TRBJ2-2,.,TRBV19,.,TGTGCCAGTAGTATTGGCAGCACCGGGGAGCTGTTTTTT,CASSIGSTGELFF
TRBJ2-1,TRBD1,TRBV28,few,TGTGCCAGCAGTCCGGGACAGGGGGCTGTAAATGAGCAGTTCTTC,CASSPGQGAVNEQFF
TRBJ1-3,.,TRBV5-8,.,TGCGCCAGCAGCCAAGATCCAGGGGATTCTGGAAACACCATATATTTT,CASSQDPGDSGNTIYF
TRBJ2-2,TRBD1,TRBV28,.,TGTGCCAGCAGTGCGTCCAGGGGGCGAGGCACCGGGGAGCTGTTTTTT,CASSASRGRGTGELFF